Each of the 18 T cell receptor beta chains below was sequenced from the same sample in a study of blood T cell repertoires in COVID-19. Repertoires were generated with immunoSEQ multiplex PCR, while TCRdb's copy carries only in-frame clones and drops some. Of around 300,000 clones in the sample, roughly nine tenths were seen once. The sequencing input was PBMCs or T cells enriched from blood (not recorded which). These receptors all stem from a woman between 18 and 29 years old who had recovered from COVID-19.

The V gene is TRBV19, the J gene TRBJ1-1; 7 nucleotides line up with TRBD1. This CDR3 spans 14 amino acids. The ends lost 6 bases at V and 0 bases at J; junction bases unmatched: 4. Per germline, CDR1 LNHDA and CDR2 SQIVND (reference sequence). CDR3 sequence reads: CASRSGTVNTEAFF. The CDR3 nucleotides read TGTGCCAGTAGATCCGGGACAGTGAACACTGAAGCTTTCTTT.

The chain combines TRBV27 with TRBJ1-5; 8 bases map to TRBD1. The CDR3 consists of 16 residues. V lost 5 bases and J lost 3; bases outside the gene matches: 9. In germline, CDR1 is MNHEY, CDR2 SMNVEV (reference sequence). The CDR3 DNA is TGTGCCAGCAGTAGATCGACAGGGGTTGTCAATCAGCCCCAGCATTTT. Translated: CASSRSTGVVNQPQHF.

The rearrangement uses TRBV6-5 and TRBJ2-3, with TRBD2 matching over 9 bases. The junction had 8 bases not matched to a gene; V was cut back by 2 bases and J by 5 bases. The germline gives CDR1 MNHEY, CDR2 SVGAGI. The CDR3 runs 16 residues. This CDR3 reads CASSYGGRVWEDTQYF. The CDR3 coding sequence is TGTGCCAGCAGTTACGGCGGGAGGGTTTGGGAAGATACGCAGTATTTT.

This chain links TRBV11-3 with TRBJ2-2; D perhaps matches TRBD1 (6 bases). Trimming removed 4 bases at V and 5 bases at J, with 8 bases between. The germline CDR1 and CDR2 sequences are SGHNT and YENEEA. The CDR3 loop spans 13 amino acids. The CDR3 sequence: CASSYRVTGELFF. In DNA, the CDR3 is TGTGCCAGCAGCTACAGGGTTACCGGGGAGCTGTTTTTT.

In its sample, this clone was seen once. The chain recombines TRBV6-6 with TRBJ2-3; D may be TRBD2 (5 bases). V was pared by 2 bases and J by 7 bases, with 19 bases between. In germline, CDR1 is MNHNY, CDR2 SVGAGI (reference sequence). The length of the CDR3 is 16 residues. CDR3 sequence (DNA): TGTGCCAGCAGTTACCTAGTGGACTCATTCGAAAATACGCAGTATTTT. Its translation: CASSYLVDSFENTQYF.

The V and J genes are TRBV19 and TRBJ1-4; D not resolved. CDR1 and CDR2 from the germline V gene are LNHDA and SQIVND (reference sequence). V was shortened by 3 bases and J by 8 bases, with 19 bases between the two germline ends. CDR3 length equals 16 residues. The CDR3 DNA sequence: TGTGCCAGTAGTATGGATTCGAGGCCGTTTGGGGAAAAACTGTTTTTT. Its translation: CASSMDSRPFGEKLFF.

The chain couples TRBV6-5 to TRBJ1-1; D is ambiguous. CDR1 and CDR2 from the germline V gene are MNHEY and SVGAGI. V was cut by 5 bases and J by 1 base, with 11 bases left in between. CDR3 size: 14 residues. CDR3: CASSTQATNTEAFF. The CDR3 DNA sequence: TGTGCCAGCAGTACCCAGGCAACGAACACTGAAGCTTTCTTT.

The CDR3 bases are TGTGCCAGCAGCCGGGACAGGATCAACACTGAAGCTTTCTTT. Its protein product is CASSRDRINTEAFF. This rearrangement joins TRBV6-5 to TRBJ1-1; 8 bases match TRBD1. The CDR3 consists of 14 residues. With V trimmed by 6 bases and J by 2 bases, 5 bases remained unmatched. Germline V gene lookup returns CDR1 MNHEY and CDR2 SVGAGI.

This chain joins TRBV6-5 and TRBJ1-4; D is uncertain. V lost 6 bases and J lost 0, with 8 bases in between. CDR3 size: 14 residues. Germline-derived CDR1 and CDR2 are MNHEY and SVGAGI. CDR3 protein: CASRSGATNEKLFF. The CDR3 coding sequence is TGTGCCAGCAGGAGCGGGGCAACTAATGAAAAACTGTTTTTT.

The genes are TRBV2 and TRBJ1-2; D call uncertain. The CDR3 has 11 residues. V was pared by 8 bases and J by 4 bases, with 8 bases between. Germline CDR1 is SNHLY and CDR2 is FYNNEI. CDR3 protein: CASGRIYGYTF. The CDR3 region has the DNA TGTGCCAGCGGCAGAATCTATGGCTACACCTTC.

The chain has TRBV10-2 and TRBJ1-2; D remains unclear. This CDR3 spans 14 amino acids. The germline V and J ends were trimmed by 3 bases and 8 bases, with 16 bases remaining between them. From germline, CDR1 is WSHSY and CDR2 SAAADI. In nucleotides, the CDR3 is TGCGCCAGCAGTGATAATCGGGGTTTAAAAGGCTACACCTTC. This encodes CASSDNRGLKGYTF.

This clone was seen only once. The chain has TRBV5-6 and TRBJ1-5; D not certain. The CDR3 spans 14 residues. Trimming left V 3 bases short and J 0 bases short, with 7 bases between. Germline V gives CDR1 SGHDT, CDR2 YYEEEE. The DNA of the CDR3 is TGTGCCAGCAGCTATAGAGGTAGCAATCAGCCCCAGCATTTT. Amino acid sequence: CASSYRGSNQPQHF.

The chain joins TRBV5-1 to TRBJ2-1; 9 bases agree with TRBD1. Germline trimming cut 3 bases from V and 5 bases from J; bases unmatched to any gene: 6. Germline CDR1 is SGHRS and CDR2 is YFSETQ. The CDR3 sequence is 15 residues long. This chain's CDR3 is CASSSLQGANNEQFF. Here the CDR3 DNA reads TGCGCCAGCAGCTCTTTACAGGGGGCAAACAATGAGCAGTTCTTC.

This clone was observed a single time. The J gene is TRBJ1-6, the V gene TRBV29-1; TRBD1 might be the D (5 bases). The CDR3 spans 14 residues. In germline, CDR1 is SQVTM, CDR2 ANQGSEA. V lost 5 bases to trimming and J lost 6 bases, with 14 bases between them. The chain's CDR3 is CSVRQGEGNSPLHF. CDR3 in DNA: TGCAGCGTTCGTCAGGGTGAAGGTAATTCACCCCTCCACTTT.

The rearrangement uses TRBV7-9 and TRBJ2-5, with 10 bases matching TRBD1. The V segment lost 2 bases and the J segment 5 bases; nucleotides outside the gene matches: 5. The CDR3 covers 15 residues. Germline V CDR1 and CDR2: SEHNR, FQNEAQ (reference sequence). The CDR3 bases are TGTGCCAGCAGCTTACGGACAGGGGGAGGGGAGACCCAGTACTTC. It codes for CASSLRTGGGETQYF.

The chain combines TRBV5-4 with TRBJ1-2; 9 positions match TRBD1. The CDR3 is made up of 14 amino acids. Germline V gene data show CDR1 as SGHNT and CDR2 as YYREEE (reference sequence). V lost 5 bases, J lost 6 bases, and 8 bases stayed unmatched. DNA for the CDR3: TGTGCCAGCAGGGGGGAGGGGACAGGGAATGGCTACACCTTC. Its translation is CASRGEGTGNGYTF.

The V and J genes are TRBV2 and TRBJ2-3; TRBD1 agrees at 8 bases. Germline V lookup: CDR1 SNHLY, CDR2 FYNNEI. The CDR3 loop spans 14 amino acids. V shed 8 bases and J 2 bases; nucleotides not matched to a gene: 6. The CDR3 DNA reads TGTGCCAGCGCCAGGGGGCTGGACACAGATACGCAGTATTTT. Protein product: CASARGLDTDTQYF.

The chain recombines TRBV19 with TRBJ1-4, with D possibly TRBD1 on 6 matching bases. V lost 5 bases, J lost 3 bases, and 10 bases lay in between. Looked up from germline, CDR1 is LNHDA and CDR2 is SQIVND (reference sequence). The CDR3 loop spans 14 amino acids. The CDR3 loop reads CASSFRGPNEKLFF. Written as DNA, the CDR3 is TGTGCCAGTAGTTTCAGGGGCCCTAATGAAAAACTGTTTTTT.